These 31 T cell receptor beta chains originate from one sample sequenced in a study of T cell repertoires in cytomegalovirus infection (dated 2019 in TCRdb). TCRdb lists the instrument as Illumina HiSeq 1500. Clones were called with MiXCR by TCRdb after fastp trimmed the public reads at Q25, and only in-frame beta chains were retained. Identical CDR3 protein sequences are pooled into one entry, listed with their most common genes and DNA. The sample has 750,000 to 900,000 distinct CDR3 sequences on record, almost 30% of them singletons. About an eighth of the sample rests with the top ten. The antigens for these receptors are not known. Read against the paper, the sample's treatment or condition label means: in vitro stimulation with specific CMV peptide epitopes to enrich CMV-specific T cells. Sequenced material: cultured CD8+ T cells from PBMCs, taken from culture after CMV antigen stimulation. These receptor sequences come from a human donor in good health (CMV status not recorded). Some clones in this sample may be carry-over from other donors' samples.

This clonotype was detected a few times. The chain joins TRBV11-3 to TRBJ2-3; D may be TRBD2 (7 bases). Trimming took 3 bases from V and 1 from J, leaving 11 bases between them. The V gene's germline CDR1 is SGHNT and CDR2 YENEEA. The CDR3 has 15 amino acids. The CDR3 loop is CASSLRGLRTDTQYF. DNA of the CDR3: TGTGCCAGCAGCTTGCGGGGGCTCCGCACAGATACGCAGTATTTT.

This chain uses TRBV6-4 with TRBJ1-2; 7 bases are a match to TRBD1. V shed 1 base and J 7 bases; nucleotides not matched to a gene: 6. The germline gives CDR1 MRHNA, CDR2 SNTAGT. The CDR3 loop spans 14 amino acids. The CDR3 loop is CASSDYGRGFGYTF. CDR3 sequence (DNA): TGTGCCAGCAGTGACTACGGCAGGGGGTTTGGCTACACCTTC.

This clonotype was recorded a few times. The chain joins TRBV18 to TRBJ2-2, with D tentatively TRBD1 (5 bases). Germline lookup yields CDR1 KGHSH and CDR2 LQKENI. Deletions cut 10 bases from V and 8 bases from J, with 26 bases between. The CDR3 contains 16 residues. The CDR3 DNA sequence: TGTGCCACGGCGCCATACGAGACAGCGATCCAGGGGGAGCTGTTTTTT. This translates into CATAPYETAIQGELFF. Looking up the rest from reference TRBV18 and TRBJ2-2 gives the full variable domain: NAGVMQNPRHLVRRRGQEARLRCSPMKGHSHVYWYRQLPEEGLKFMVYLQKENIIDESGMPKERFSAEFPKEGPSILRIQQVVRGDSAAYFCATAPYETAIQGELFFGEGSRLTVL.

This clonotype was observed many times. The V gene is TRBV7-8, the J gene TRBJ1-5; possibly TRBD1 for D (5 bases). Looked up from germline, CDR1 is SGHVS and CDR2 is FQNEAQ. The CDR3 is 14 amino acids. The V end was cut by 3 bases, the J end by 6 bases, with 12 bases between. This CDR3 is CASSFQGRSQPQHF. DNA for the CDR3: TGTGCCAGCAGCTTCCAGGGTCGGTCTCAGCCCCAGCATTTT. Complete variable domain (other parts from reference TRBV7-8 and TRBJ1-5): GAGVSQSPRYKVAKRGQDVALRCDPISGHVSLFWYQQALGQGPEFLTYFQNEAQLDKSGLPSDRFFAERPEGSVSTLKIQRTQQEDSAVYLCASSFQGRSQPQHFGDGTRLSIL.

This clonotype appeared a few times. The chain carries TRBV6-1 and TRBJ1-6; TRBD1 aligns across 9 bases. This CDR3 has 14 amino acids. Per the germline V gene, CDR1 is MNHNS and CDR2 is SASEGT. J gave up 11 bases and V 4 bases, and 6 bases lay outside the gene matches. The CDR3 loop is CASSAGQGGPPLHF. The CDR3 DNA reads TGTGCCAGCAGTGCGGGACAGGGCGGGCCACCCCTCCACTTT.

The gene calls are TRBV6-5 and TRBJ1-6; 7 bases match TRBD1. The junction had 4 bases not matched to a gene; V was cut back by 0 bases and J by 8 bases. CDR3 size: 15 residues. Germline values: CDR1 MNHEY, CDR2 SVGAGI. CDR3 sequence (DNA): TGTGCCAGCAGTTACTCCAAGGGGGCACATTCACCCCTCCACTTT. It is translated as CASSYSKGAHSPLHF.

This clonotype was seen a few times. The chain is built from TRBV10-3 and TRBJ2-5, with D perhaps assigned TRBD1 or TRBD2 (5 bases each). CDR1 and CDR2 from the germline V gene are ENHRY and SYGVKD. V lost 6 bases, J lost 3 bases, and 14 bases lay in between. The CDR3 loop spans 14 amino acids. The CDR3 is CAIRGESLEETQYF. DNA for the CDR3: TGTGCCATCAGGGGGGAGAGCCTGGAAGAGACCCAGTACTTC.

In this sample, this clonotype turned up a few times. The CDR3 sequence: CASTSPLGMYGYTF. The CDR3 region has the DNA TGTGCCAGCACCTCCCCGCTTGGGATGTATGGCTACACCTTC. The V and J genes are TRBV2 and TRBJ1-2, with no clear D. CDR1 is SNHLY, CDR2 FYNNEI, per germline. The CDR3 contains 14 residues. Trimming left V 7 bases short and J 5 bases short, with 17 bases between.

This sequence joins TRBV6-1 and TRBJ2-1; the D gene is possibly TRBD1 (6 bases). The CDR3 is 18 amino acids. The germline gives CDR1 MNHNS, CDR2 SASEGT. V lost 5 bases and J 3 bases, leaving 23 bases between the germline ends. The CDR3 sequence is CASSTGGWGKDYYNEQFF. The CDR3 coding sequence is TGTGCCAGCAGTACTGGGGGCTGGGGAAAAGACTACTACAATGAGCAGTTCTTC.

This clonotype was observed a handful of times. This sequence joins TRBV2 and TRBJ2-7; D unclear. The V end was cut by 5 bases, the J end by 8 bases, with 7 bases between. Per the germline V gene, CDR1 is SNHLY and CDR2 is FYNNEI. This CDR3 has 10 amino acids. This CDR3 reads CASSSVKQYF. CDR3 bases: TGTGCCAGCAGTTCCGTTAAGCAGTACTTC.

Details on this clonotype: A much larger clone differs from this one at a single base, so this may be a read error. This CDR3 is CASCLSYGDNSPLHF. The CDR3 DNA follows: TGTGCCAGCTGCTTATCCTACGGGGATAATTCACCCCTCCACTTT. This chain links TRBV7-2 with TRBJ1-6; no definite D call. The CDR3 covers 15 residues. In germline, CDR1 is SGHTA, CDR2 FQGNSA.

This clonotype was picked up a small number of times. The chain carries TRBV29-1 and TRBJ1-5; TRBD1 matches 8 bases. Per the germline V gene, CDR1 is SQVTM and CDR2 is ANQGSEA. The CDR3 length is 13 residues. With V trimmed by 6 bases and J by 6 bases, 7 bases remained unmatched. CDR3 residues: CSVLTGEGQPQHF. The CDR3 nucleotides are TGCAGCGTCTTGACAGGGGAGGGTCAGCCCCAGCATTTT.

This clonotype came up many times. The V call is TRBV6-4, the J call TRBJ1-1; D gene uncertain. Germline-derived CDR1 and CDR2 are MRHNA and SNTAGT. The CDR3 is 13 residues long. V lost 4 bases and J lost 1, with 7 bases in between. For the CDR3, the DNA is TGTGCCAGCAGTGTCACAGAGAACACTGAAGCTTTCTTT. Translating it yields CASSVTENTEAFF.

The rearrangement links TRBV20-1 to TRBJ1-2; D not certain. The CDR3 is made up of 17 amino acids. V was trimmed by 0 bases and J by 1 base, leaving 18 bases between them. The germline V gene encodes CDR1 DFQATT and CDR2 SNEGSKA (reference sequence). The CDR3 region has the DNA TGCAGTGCTAGAGATGCTAAATCGGCAGTCCATAACTATGGCTACACCTTC. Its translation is CSARDAKSAVHNYGYTF.

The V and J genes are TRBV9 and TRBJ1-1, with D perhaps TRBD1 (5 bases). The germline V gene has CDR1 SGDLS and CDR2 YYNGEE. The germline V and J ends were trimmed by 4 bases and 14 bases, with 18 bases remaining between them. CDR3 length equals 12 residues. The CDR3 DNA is TGTGCCAGCAGCCCCCAGCGGGACGGTTCCTTCTTT. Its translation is CASSPQRDGSFF. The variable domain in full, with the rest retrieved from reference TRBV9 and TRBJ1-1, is DSGVTQTPKHLITATGQRVTLRCSPRSGDLSVYWYQQSLDQGLQFLIQYYNGEERAKGNILERFSAQQFPDLHSELNLSSLELGDSALYFCASSPQRDGSFFGQGTRLTVV.

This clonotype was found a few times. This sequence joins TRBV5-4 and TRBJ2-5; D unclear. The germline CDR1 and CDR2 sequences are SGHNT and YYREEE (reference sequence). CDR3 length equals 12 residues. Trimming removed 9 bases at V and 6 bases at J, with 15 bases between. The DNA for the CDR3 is TGTGCCATCTCGGACGTGGTGAAGACCCAGTACTTC. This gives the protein CAISDVVKTQYF.

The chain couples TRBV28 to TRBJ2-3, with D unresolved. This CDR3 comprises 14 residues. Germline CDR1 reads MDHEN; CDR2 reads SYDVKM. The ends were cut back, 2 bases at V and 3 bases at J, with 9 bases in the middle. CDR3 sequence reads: CASSLEGQTDTQYF. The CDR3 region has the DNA TGTGCCAGCAGTTTAGAAGGGCAGACAGATACGCAGTATTTT.

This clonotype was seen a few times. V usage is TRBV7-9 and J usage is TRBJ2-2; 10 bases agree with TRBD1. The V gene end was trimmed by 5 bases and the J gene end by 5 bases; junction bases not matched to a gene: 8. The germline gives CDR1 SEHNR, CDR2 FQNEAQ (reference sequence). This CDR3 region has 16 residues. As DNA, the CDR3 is TGTGCCAGCAGCGGCCGGGACAGGGGCTATACCGGGGAGCTGTTTTTT. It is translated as CASSGRDRGYTGELFF.

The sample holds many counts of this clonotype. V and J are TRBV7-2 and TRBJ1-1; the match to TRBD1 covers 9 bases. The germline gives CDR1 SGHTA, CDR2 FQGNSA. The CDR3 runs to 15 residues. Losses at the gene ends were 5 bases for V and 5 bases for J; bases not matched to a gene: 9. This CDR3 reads CASSIRTGVYTEAFF. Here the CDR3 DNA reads TGTGCCAGCAGCATTCGGACAGGGGTATATACTGAAGCTTTCTTT.

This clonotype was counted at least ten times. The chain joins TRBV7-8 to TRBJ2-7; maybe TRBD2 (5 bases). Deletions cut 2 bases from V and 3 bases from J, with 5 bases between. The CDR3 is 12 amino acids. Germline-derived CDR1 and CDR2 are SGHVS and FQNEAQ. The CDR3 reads CASSLSGYEQYV. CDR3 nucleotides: TGTGCCAGCAGCTTAAGCGGCTACGAGCAGTACGTC.

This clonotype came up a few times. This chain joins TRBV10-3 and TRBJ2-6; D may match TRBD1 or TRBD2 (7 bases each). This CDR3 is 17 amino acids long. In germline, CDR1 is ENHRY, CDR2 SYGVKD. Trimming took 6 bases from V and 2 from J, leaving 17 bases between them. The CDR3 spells CAISAGADRAGANVLTF. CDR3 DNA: TGTGCCATCAGCGCGGGGGCTGACAGGGCTGGGGCCAACGTCCTGACTTTC.

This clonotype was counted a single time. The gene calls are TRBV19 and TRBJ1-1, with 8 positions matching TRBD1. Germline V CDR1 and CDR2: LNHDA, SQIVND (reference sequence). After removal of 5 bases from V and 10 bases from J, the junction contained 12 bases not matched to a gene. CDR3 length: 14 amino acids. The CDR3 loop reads CASSPSGTGEGAFF. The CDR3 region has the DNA TGTGCCAGTAGTCCGTCCGGGACAGGCGAAGGAGCTTTCTTT.

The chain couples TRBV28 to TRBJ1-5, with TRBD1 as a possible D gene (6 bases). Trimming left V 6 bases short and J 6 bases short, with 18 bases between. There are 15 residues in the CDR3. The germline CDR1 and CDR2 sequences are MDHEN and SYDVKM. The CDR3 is CASRINIGGSQPQHF. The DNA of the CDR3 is TGTGCCAGCAGGATAAATATAGGGGGTAGTCAGCCCCAGCATTTT.

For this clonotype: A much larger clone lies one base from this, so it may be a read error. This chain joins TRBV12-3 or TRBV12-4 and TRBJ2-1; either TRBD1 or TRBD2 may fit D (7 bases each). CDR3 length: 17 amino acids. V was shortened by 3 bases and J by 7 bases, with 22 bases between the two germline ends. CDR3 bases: TGTGCCAGCAGTTTCCGCTATCAGGGGGGGGGCGAGAATGAGCAGTTCTTC. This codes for CASSFRYQGGGENEQFF.

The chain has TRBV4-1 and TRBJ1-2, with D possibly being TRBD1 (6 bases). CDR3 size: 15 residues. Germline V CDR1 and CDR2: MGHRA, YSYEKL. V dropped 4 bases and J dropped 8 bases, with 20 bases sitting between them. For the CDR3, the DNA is TGCGCCAGCAGCCCCACGGCCCGAGGGCAGGGGGGCTACACCTTC. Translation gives CASSPTARGQGGYTF.

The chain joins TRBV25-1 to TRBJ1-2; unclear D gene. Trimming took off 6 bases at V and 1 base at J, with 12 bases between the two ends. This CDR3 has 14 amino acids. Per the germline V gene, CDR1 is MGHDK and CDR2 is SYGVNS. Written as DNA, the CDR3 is TGTGCCAGCAGCCCGGGCCACAGTAACTATGGCTACACCTTC. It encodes CASSPGHSNYGYTF.

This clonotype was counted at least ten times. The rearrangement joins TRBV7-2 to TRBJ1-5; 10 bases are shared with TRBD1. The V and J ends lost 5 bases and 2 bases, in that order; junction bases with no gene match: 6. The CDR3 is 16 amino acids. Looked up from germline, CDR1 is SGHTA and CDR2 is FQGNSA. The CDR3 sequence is CASSPDRGLGNQPQHF. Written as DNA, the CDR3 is TGTGCCAGCAGCCCAGACAGGGGGCTTGGCAATCAGCCCCAGCATTTT.

DNA of the CDR3: TGTGCCAGTAGTATTGGTGGGGCAGTCGAGCAGTACTTC. Protein sequence: CASSIGGAVEQYF. J is TRBJ2-7 and V is TRBV19, with D perhaps TRBD1 (5 bases). Per germline, CDR1 LNHDA and CDR2 SQIVND (reference sequence). V gave up 3 bases and J gave up 6 bases, with 12 bases separating them. The CDR3 has 13 amino acids.

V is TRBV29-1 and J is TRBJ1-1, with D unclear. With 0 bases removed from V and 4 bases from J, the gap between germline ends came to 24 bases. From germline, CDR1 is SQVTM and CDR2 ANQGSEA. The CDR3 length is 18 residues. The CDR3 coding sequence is TGCAGCGTTGAAGATCTTGGGCAGCATGATCAAAAATTCACTGAAGCTTTCTTT. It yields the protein CSVEDLGQHDQKFTEAFF.

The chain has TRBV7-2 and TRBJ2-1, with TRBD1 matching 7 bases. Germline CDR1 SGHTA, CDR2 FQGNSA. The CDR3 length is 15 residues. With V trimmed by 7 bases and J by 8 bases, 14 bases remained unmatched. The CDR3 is CASIQTPGGWDEQFF. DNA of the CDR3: TGTGCCAGCATCCAAACACCAGGGGGTTGGGATGAGCAGTTCTTC.

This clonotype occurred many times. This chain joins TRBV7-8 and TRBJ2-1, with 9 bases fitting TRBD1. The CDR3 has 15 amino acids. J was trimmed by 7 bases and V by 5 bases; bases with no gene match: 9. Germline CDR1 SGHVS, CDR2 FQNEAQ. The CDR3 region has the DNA TGTGCCAGCAGCGGACCCGGGACAGGGATGAATGAGCAGTTCTTC. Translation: CASSGPGTGMNEQFF.